The 20 T cell receptor beta chains reported below all come from one sample, sequenced in a study of blood T cell repertoires in COVID-19. TCRdb's table, derived via immunoSEQ multiplex PCR, lists solely in-frame clones and lacks some. The table has over 200,000 clones, 80% seen once. The specimen sequenced was peripheral blood. Receptors originate from a human donor in a cohort sampled during active COVID-19.

The rearrangement links TRBV9 to TRBJ2-7, with a weak D call TRBD2 (6 bases). Trimming shortened V by 3 bases and J by 3 bases, and 16 bases separated the two germline ends. This CDR3 spans 15 amino acids. Germline lookup yields CDR1 SGDLS and CDR2 YYNGEE. CDR3 DNA: TGTGCCAGCAGCGCCCATCCGGGACTGGGCTACGAGCAGTACTTC. Its translation: CASSAHPGLGYEQYF.

The CDR3 coding sequence is TGTGCCAGCGCCTTAGCGGCCCCGTACGAGCAGTACTTC. Protein: CASALAAPYEQYF. The chain joins TRBV27 to TRBJ2-7; TRBD2 is a possible D gene (6 bases). V was clipped by 8 bases and J by 4 bases, with 15 bases between them. The CDR3 extends over 13 amino acids. The germline V gene encodes CDR1 MNHEY and CDR2 SMNVEV (reference sequence).

V gene TRBV4-3 combines with J gene TRBJ1-4; D perhaps matches TRBD1 (5 bases). In germline, CDR1 is LGHNA, CDR2 YSLEER. The CDR3 sequence is 17 residues long. Trimming took off 4 bases at V and 8 bases at J, with 23 bases between the two ends. DNA of the CDR3: TGCGCCAGCAGCCTAGAGGGGACTTCGGCCGAGGGCGAAAAACTGTTTTTT. Amino acid sequence: CASSLEGTSAEGEKLFF.

CDR3 bases: TGTGCCAGCAGCCGGACTCCTTCCACTGAAGCTTTCTTT. Protein product: CASSRTPSTEAFF. This chain uses TRBV9 with TRBJ1-1; D gene unclear. The CDR3 totals 13 residues. CDR1 is SGDLS, CDR2 YYNGEE, per germline. Trimming cost V 4 bases and J 4 bases, with 11 bases left between them.

This clone was seen a single time. The chain has TRBV11-2 and TRBJ2-7; 13 bases map to TRBD2. This CDR3 has 15 amino acids. With V trimmed by 4 bases and J by 9 bases, 9 bases remained unmatched. Germline CDR1 reads SGHAT; CDR2 reads FQNNGV. DNA for the CDR3: TGTGCCAGCAGCTCCTGGACTAGCGGGAGAAGTAGGCAGTACTTC. The encoded protein is CASSSWTSGRSRQYF. The complete variable domain, with remaining parts taken from reference TRBV11-2 and TRBJ2-7, reads EAGVAQSPRYKIIEKRQSVAFWCNPISGHATLYWYQQILGQGPKLLIQFQNNGVVDDSQLPKDRFSAERLKGVDSTLKIQPAKLEDSAVYLCASSSWTSGRSRQYFGPGTRLTVT.

V and J are TRBV10-3 and TRBJ2-7; unclear D gene. Per germline, CDR1 ENHRY and CDR2 SYGVKD. The CDR3 has 12 amino acids. Trimming took off 2 bases at V and 4 bases at J, with 6 bases between the two ends. CDR3 amino acids: CAISEPGYEQYF. CDR3 coding DNA: TGTGCCATCAGTGAGCCGGGTTACGAGCAGTACTTC.

CDR3 in amino acids: CASSLAGRQGSGYTF. The CDR3 DNA sequence: TGTGCCAGCAGTTTAGCCGGGCGGCAGGGGAGTGGCTACACCTTC. V and J are TRBV27 and TRBJ1-2; possible D gene TRBD1, 6 bases. V shed 2 bases and J shed 7 bases, with 17 bases lying between them. The length of the CDR3 is 15 residues. Germline V CDR1 and CDR2: MNHEY, SMNVEV (reference sequence).

This chain joins TRBV5-4 and TRBJ2-1, with 10 positions matching TRBD2. The length of the CDR3 is 18 residues. With V trimmed by 4 bases and J by 4 bases, 14 bases remained unmatched. From germline, CDR1 is SGHNT and CDR2 YYREEE (reference sequence). CDR3 sequence (DNA): TGTGCCAGCAGCGTATCCCCGGAACTAGCGGGACCATACAATGAGCAGTTCTTC. Its protein is CASSVSPELAGPYNEQFF.

V and J are TRBV4-2 and TRBJ1-5; no clear D. The CDR3 sequence is 12 residues long. The ends were cut back, 4 bases at V and 3 bases at J, with 4 bases in the middle. Germline assignment: CDR1 LGHNA and CDR2 YNFKEQ. The CDR3 here is CASSPVNQPQHF. DNA of the CDR3: TGTGCCAGCAGCCCCGTCAATCAGCCCCAGCATTTT.

The chain carries TRBV5-1 and TRBJ2-5; possible D gene TRBD2, 6 bases. V dropped 3 bases and J dropped 0 bases, with 9 bases sitting between them. This CDR3 has 14 residues. Germline V gene data show CDR1 as SGHRS and CDR2 as YFSETQ. The CDR3 DNA sequence: TGCGCCAGCAGCTCGCGGGGTAACCAAGAGACCCAGTACTTC. Residues: CASSSRGNQETQYF.

The genes are TRBV19 and TRBJ2-1; maybe TRBD2 (5 bases). V was shortened by 3 bases and J by 4 bases, with 10 bases between the two germline ends. This CDR3 region has 14 residues. Germline V gene lookup returns CDR1 LNHDA and CDR2 SQIVND (reference sequence). This chain's CDR3 is CASSIVGSYNEQFF. The CDR3 nucleotides are TGTGCCAGTAGTATCGTGGGGAGTTACAATGAGCAGTTCTTC.

As DNA, the CDR3 is TGTGCCAGCAGCTTAGGGTTGGGCTATGAGCAGTTCTTC. This encodes CASSLGLGYEQFF. The chain joins TRBV7-2 to TRBJ2-1, with D uncertain. Trimming removed 1 base at V and 8 bases at J, with 9 bases between. CDR3 length: 13 amino acids. Germline V gene sequence: CDR1 SGHTA, CDR2 FQGNSA.

V is TRBV19 and J is TRBJ1-3; no clear D. V lost 3 bases and J lost 2, with 11 bases in between. Germline lookup yields CDR1 LNHDA and CDR2 SQIVND (reference sequence). The CDR3 is 15 residues long. For the CDR3, the DNA is TGTGCCAGTAGTATTCGGCAGGAAGCTGGAAACACCATATATTTT. Its protein is CASSIRQEAGNTIYF.

The chain couples TRBV19 to TRBJ1-1, with TRBD1 matching 8 bases. CDR1 LNHDA and CDR2 SQIVND come from the germline V gene (reference sequence). J was trimmed by 6 bases and V by 3 bases; bases with no gene match: 9. The CDR3 covers 15 residues. As DNA, the CDR3 is TGTGCCAGTAGTATTTCTCAGGGGGCAGCGTCTGAAGCTTTCTTT. Amino acids: CASSISQGAASEAFF.

The genes are TRBV11-1 and TRBJ1-1; possibly TRBD1 for D (5 bases). V lost 0 bases to trimming and J lost 1 base, with 6 bases between them. This CDR3 has 14 amino acids. Germline CDR1 is SGHAT and CDR2 is FQDESV (reference sequence). In DNA form, the CDR3 reads TGTGCCAGCAGCTTAGCAGGGGAGAACACTGAAGCTTTCTTT. The encoded protein is CASSLAGENTEAFF.

V is TRBV5-1 and J is TRBJ1-2; no reliable D call. In germline, CDR1 is SGHRS, CDR2 YFSETQ. The CDR3 sequence is 13 residues long. The V end lost 2 bases, the J end lost 0 bases, and 5 bases lay between the germline ends. The CDR3 DNA reads TGCGCCAGCAGCTTCCAGTCTAACTATGGCTACACCTTC. It is translated as CASSFQSNYGYTF.

The chain combines TRBV13 with TRBJ2-1, with TRBD2 matching over 10 bases. Germline CDR1 is PRHDT and CDR2 is FYEKMQ (reference sequence). This CDR3 has 17 residues. The junction had 14 bases not matched to a gene; V was cut back by 5 bases and J by 7 bases. The CDR3: CASSPGVSLAGDNEQFF. The CDR3 DNA follows: TGTGCCAGCAGCCCCGGGGTTTCGCTAGCGGGAGATAATGAGCAGTTCTTC.

V is TRBV27 and J is TRBJ2-7, with D possibly matching TRBD2 (5 bases). The ends were cut back, 3 bases at V and 5 bases at J, with 11 bases in the middle. Germline CDR1 is MNHEY and CDR2 is SMNVEV (reference sequence). This CDR3 is built from 13 residues. The CDR3: CASSFRGSNEQYF. The DNA for the CDR3 is TGTGCCAGCAGTTTCCGGGGTAGCAACGAGCAGTACTTC.

V is TRBV7-9 and J is TRBJ2-4, with a possible D match to TRBD1 (5 bases). V gave up 5 bases and J gave up 0 bases, with 14 bases separating them. The CDR3 is 16 amino acids. Germline V gene lookup returns CDR1 SEHNR and CDR2 FQNEAQ (reference sequence). CDR3 loop: CASSTTDLLAKNIQYF. CDR3 bases: TGTGCCAGCAGCACGACAGATCTCCTAGCCAAAAACATTCAGTACTTC. Drawing the rest from reference TRBV7-9 and TRBJ2-4, the complete variable domain is DTGVSQNPRHKITKRGQNVTFRCDPISEHNRLYWYRQTLGQGPEFLTYFQNEAQLEKSRLLSDRFSAERPKGSFSTLEIQRTEQGDSAMYLCASSTTDLLAKNIQYFGAGTRLSVL.

V and J are TRBV6-2 or TRBV6-3 and TRBJ2-1; 7 nucleotides agree with TRBD1. CDR1 and CDR2 (germline): MNHEY, SVGEGT. The V and J ends lost 2 bases and 4 bases, in that order; junction bases with no gene match: 2. The CDR3 extends over 14 amino acids. The CDR3 DNA follows: TGTGCCAGCAGTTACCTGGACAGGTACAATGAGCAGTTCTTC. Protein product: CASSYLDRYNEQFF.